This T cell receptor (beta chain) derives from a study of T cells in Graves' hyperthyroidism and ophthalmopathy. Researchers took RNA transcripts and amplified the TCR beta CDR3 regions from them. An initial round of RT-PCR targeting the TCR CDR3 relied on the HTBI primer set. One entry per CDR3 protein, called by TCRdb with MiXCR from the multiplex PCR reads. The sample lists roughly 630,000 distinct CDR3 sequences; around 16% were seen once. The germline V gene has CDR1 SGHRS and CDR2 YFSETQ. The CDR3 covers 14 residues. With 5 bases removed from V and 1 base from J, the gap between germline ends came to 12 bases. Graves' hyperthyroidism without ophthalmopathy progression within 18 months was termed stable.

The TCR originated in a woman in her 30s with Graves' hyperthyroidism. The specimen was blood. The chain couples TRBV5-1 to TRBJ1-1; D might be TRBD1 (5 bases). CDR3 protein: CASRPGSSNTEAFF. DNA of the CDR3: TGCGCCAGCAGACCAGGGTCATCGAACACTGAAGCTTTCTTT.